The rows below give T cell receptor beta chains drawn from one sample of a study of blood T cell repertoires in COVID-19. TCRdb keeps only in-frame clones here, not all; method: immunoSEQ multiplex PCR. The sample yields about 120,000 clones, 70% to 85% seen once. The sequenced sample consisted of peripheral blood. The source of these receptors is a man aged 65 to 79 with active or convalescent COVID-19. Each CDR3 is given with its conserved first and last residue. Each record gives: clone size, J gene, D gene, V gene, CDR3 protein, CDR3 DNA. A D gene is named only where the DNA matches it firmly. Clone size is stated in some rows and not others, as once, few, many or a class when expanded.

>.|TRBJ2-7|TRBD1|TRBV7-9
CASSRQGGYEQYF
TGTGCCAGCAGCCGACAGGGGGGGTACGAGCAGTACTTC
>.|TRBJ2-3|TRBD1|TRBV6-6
CASSYFAGTVGNTQYF
TGTGCCAGCAGTTACTTCGCCGGGACAGTCGGGAATACGCAGTATTTT
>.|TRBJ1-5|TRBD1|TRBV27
CASSRQGTGNQPQHF
TGTGCCAGCAGTCGACAGGGTACCGGAAATCAGCCCCAGCATTTT
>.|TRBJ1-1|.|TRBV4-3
CASSRGDMNTEAFF
TGCGCCAGCAGCCGCGGGGATATGAACACTGAAGCTTTCTTT
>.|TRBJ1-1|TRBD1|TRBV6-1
CASSEAPNRGAFF
TGTGCCAGCAGTGAAGCCCCTAACAGGGGAGCTTTCTTT
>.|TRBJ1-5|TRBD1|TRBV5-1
CASSGQGGEPQHF
TGCGCCAGCAGCGGACAGGGAGGAGAGCCCCAGCATTTT
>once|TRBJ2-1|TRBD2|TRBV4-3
CASSLAASGRAVNEQFF
TGCGCCAGCAGCCTAGCGGCTAGCGGGAGGGCCGTCAATGAGCAGTTCTTC
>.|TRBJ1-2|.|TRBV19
CASSARQAEYYGYTF
TGTGCCAGTAGTGCCCGACAGGCGGAGTACTATGGCTACACCTTC
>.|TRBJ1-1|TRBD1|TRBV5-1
CASSDRENTEAFF
TGCGCCAGCAGCGACAGGGAGAACACTGAAGCTTTCTTT
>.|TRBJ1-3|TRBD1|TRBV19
CASGQGGGNTIYF
TGTGCCAGCGGACAGGGCGGTGGAAACACCATATATTTT
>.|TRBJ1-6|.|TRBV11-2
CASTINSGSPLHF
TGTGCCAGCACCATCAACAGCGGTTCACCCCTCCACTTT
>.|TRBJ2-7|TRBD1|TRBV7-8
CASSLYGWTGVNEQYF
TGTGCCAGCAGCTTATATGGGTGGACAGGGGTGAACGAGCAGTACTTC
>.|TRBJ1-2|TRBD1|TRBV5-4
CASSWGDRPSYGYTF
TGTGCCAGCAGCTGGGGGGACAGGCCTTCCTATGGCTACACCTTC
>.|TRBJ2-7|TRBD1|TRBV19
CASSYGTGAYEQYF
TGTGCCAGTAGTTATGGGACAGGGGCCTACGAGCAGTACTTC
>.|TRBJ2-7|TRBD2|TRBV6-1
CASSELAGRDEQYF
TGTGCCAGCAGTGAACTAGCGGGCAGGGACGAGCAGTACTTC
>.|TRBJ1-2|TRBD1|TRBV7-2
CASSLTGGYGYTF
TGTGCCAGCAGCCTCACAGGGGGGTATGGCTACACCTTC
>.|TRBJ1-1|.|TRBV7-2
CASSLWGGTEAFF
TGTGCCAGCAGCTTATGGGGAGGCACTGAAGCTTTCTTT
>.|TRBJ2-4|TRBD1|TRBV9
CASSAGHPRDSPQYF
TGTGCCAGCAGCGCCGGACACCCTCGGGACAGCCCTCAGTACTTC
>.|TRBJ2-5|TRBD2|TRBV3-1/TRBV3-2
CASRPGLGGETQYF
TGTGCCAGCAGACCGGGACTAGGGGGTGAGACCCAGTACTTC
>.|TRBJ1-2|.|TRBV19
CASSMTAQMGYGYTF
TGTGCCAGTAGTATGACAGCTCAAATGGGCTATGGCTACACCTTC
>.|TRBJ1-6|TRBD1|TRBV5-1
CASSRDRAGNSPLHF
TGCGCCAGCAGCCGGGACAGGGCAGGGAATTCACCCCTCCACTTT
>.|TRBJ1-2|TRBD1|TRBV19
CASRGDRALDGYTF
TGTGCCAGTAGGGGGGACAGGGCCTTAGATGGCTACACCTTC
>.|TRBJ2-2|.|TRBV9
CASSLQGSGELFF
TGTGCCAGCAGCCTCCAGGGGTCCGGGGAGCTGTTTTTT
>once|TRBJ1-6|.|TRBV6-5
CASSRRDSPLHF
TGTGCCAGCAGCCGGCGGGATTCACCCCTCCACTTT
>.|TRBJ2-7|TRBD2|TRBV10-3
CAISARTSEAYEQYF
TGTGCCATCAGTGCAAGGACTAGCGAAGCCTACGAGCAGTACTTC
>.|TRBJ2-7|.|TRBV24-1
CATSEGASYEQYF
TGTGCCACCAGTGAAGGGGCCTCCTACGAGCAGTACTTC
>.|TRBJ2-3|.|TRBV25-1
CASSGGPYTDTQYF
TGTGCCAGCAGTGGTGGGCCCTACACAGATACGCAGTATTTT
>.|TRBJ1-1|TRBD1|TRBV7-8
CASSFDRGVRGAFF
TGTGCCAGCAGCTTTGACAGGGGGGTGCGTGGGGCTTTCTTT
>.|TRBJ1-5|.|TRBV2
CASSTNSRQVNQPQHF
TGTGCCAGCAGTACGAACAGCAGACAGGTCAATCAGCCCCAGCATTTT
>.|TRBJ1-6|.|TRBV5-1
CASSLSDRRNSPLHF
TGCGCCAGCAGCTTATCGGACAGAAGAAATTCACCCCTCCACTTT
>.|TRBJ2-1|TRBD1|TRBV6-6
CASKVGTGGLNEQFF
TGTGCCAGCAAAGTTGGGACAGGGGGCCTCAATGAGCAGTTCTTC
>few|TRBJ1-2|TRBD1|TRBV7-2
CASSLDRGGYTF
TGTGCCAGCAGCTTAGACAGGGGTGGCTACACCTTC
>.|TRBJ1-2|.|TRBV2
CASSVTSNYGYTF
TGTGCCAGCAGTGTAACTTCGAACTATGGCTACACCTTC
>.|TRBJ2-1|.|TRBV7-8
CASSFRESYNEQFF
TGTGCCAGCAGCTTTCGGGAATCCTACAATGAGCAGTTCTTC
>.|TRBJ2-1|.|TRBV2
CASSEFDEQFF
TGTGCCAGCAGTGAATTCGATGAGCAGTTCTTC
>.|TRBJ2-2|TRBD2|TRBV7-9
CASSITTGTSPGELFF
TGTGCCAGCAGCATAACCACCGGGACTAGCCCCGGGGAGCTGTTTTTT
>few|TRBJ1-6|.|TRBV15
CATSSEAVQSPLHF
TGTGCCACCAGCAGTGAGGCGGTGCAGTCACCCCTCCACTTT
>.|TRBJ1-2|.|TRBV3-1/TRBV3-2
CASSRGYGYTF
TGTGCCAGCAGCAGAGGCTATGGCTACACCTTC
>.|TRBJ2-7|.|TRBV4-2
CASSQGVGATYEQYF
TGTGCCAGCAGCCAAGGAGTAGGAGCAACCTACGAGCAGTACTTC
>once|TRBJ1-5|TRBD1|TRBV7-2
CASSPRGGSSNQPQHF
TGTGCCAGCAGCCCTCGAGGGGGCTCTAGCAATCAGCCCCAGCATTTT